The 24 T cell receptor beta chains listed next were all sequenced from one sample in a study of cytomegalovirus exposure and HLA in healthy donors. PCR used 60 Vbeta primers and 13 Jbeta primers. The table came from immunoSEQ multiplex PCR; TCRdb's copy has only in-frame clones and leaves some out. The sample gives over 100,000 clones, 9.5% to 13% of which show up once; 5.5% to 7.5% is in the top ten. Sequencing was done on a sample of PBMCs. The receptors originated from a man in his forties or fifties in good health and CMV-seropositive.

This clone came up a few times. CDR3 nucleotide sequence: TGTGCCAGCAGGGCACAGGGGGCGGGGGAGACCCAGTACTTC. Amino acid sequence: CASRAQGAGETQYF. This chain uses TRBV2 with TRBJ2-5; 9 positions agree with TRBD1. Germline V lookup: CDR1 SNHLY, CDR2 FYNNEI. This CDR3 comprises 14 residues. V shed 6 bases and J 5 bases; nucleotides not matched to a gene: 7.

This chain connects TRBV7-9 to TRBJ1-2; D may be TRBD1 (6 bases). Germline V gives CDR1 SEHNR, CDR2 FQNEAQ (reference sequence). The CDR3 has 12 amino acids. Trimming took off 6 bases at V and 9 bases at J, with 14 bases between the two ends. For the CDR3, the DNA is TGTGCCAGCAGAAATGGACAGTATAGCTACACCTTC. Protein product: CASRNGQYSYTF.

This clone was seen only a few times. This chain links TRBV6-5 with TRBJ1-2; 7 bases are a match to TRBD1. Germline-derived CDR1 and CDR2 are MNHEY and SVGAGI. The CDR3 has 11 amino acids. J gave up 8 bases and V 6 bases, and 3 bases lay outside the gene matches. The CDR3 DNA reads TGTGCCAGCAGATACAGGGGCGGCTACACCTTC. Amino acids: CASRYRGGYTF.

This clone came up a few times. The chain employs TRBV5-1 and TRBJ2-1, with a possible D match to TRBD2 (6 bases). Germline loops: CDR1 SGHRS, CDR2 YFSETQ. This CDR3 spans 15 amino acids. V lost 5 bases, J lost 5 bases, and 17 bases lay in between. The CDR3 protein is CASREGLSGNNEQFF. The DNA for the CDR3 is TGCGCCAGCAGGGAGGGACTGTCGGGTAACAATGAGCAGTTCTTC.

This clone was counted a few times. This sequence joins TRBV18 and TRBJ1-1; unclear D gene. Germline V gives CDR1 KGHSH, CDR2 LQKENI. Trimming removed 2 bases at V and 4 bases at J, with 11 bases between. CDR3 size: 14 residues. The CDR3 region has the DNA TGTGCCAGCTCACCAATTGACGAGGGCACTGAAGCTTTCTTT. This translates into CASSPIDEGTEAFF.

The J gene is TRBJ2-2, the V gene TRBV9; TRBD2 aligns across 10 bases. Germline CDR1 is SGDLS and CDR2 is YYNGEE. The length of the CDR3 is 17 residues. V was pared by 0 bases and J by 3 bases, with 5 bases of the junction left unmatched. CDR3 nucleotide sequence: TGTGCCAGCAGCGTAGGTATTAGCGGGAGGCACACCGGGGAGCTGTTTTTT. This sequence encodes CASSVGISGRHTGELFF.

This clone was seen more than once but under ten times. The CDR3 DNA sequence: TGTGCCAGCAGCCTCACAGGGGGCGCGTCTGAAGCTTTCTTT. It specifies CASSLTGGASEAFF. V gene TRBV6-6 combines with J gene TRBJ1-1, with 9 bases lining up with TRBD1. The ends lost 6 bases at V and 6 bases at J; junction bases unmatched: 8. Germline V gene sequence: CDR1 MNHNY, CDR2 SVGAGI (reference sequence). The CDR3 runs to 14 residues.

Only a few counts were recorded for this clone. The chain links TRBV5-5 to TRBJ1-4; 9 bases are a match to TRBD1. The ends lost 2 bases at V and 0 bases at J; junction bases unmatched: 14. Germline values: CDR1 SGHKS, CDR2 YYEKEE (reference sequence). There are 20 residues in the CDR3. CDR3 nucleotides: TGTGCCAGCAGCTTCTACCACTATACAGGGGGCGATGCAACTAATGAAAAACTGTTTTTT. Protein: CASSFYHYTGGDATNEKLFF.

The chain is built from TRBV7-3 and TRBJ2-2; D is unclear. Germline CDR1 reads SGHTA; CDR2 reads FQGTGA. Trimming removed 1 base at V and 1 base at J, with 4 bases between. There are 14 residues in the CDR3. For the CDR3, the DNA is TGTGCCAGCAGCTTAATAGAGAACACCGGGGAGCTGTTTTTT. It codes for CASSLIENTGELFF. Filled out from reference TRBV7-3 and TRBJ2-2, the complete variable domain reads GAGVSQTPSNKVTEKGKYVELRCDPISGHTALYWYRQSLGQGPEFLIYFQGTGAADDSGLPNDRFFAVRPEGSVSTLKIQRTERGDSAVYLCASSLIENTGELFFGEGSRLTVL.

This clone has more than one count but fewer than ten. The rearrangement links TRBV6-5 to TRBJ2-7, with TRBD1 matching 10 bases. The J segment lost 3 bases and the V segment lost 7 bases, leaving 9 bases of the junction unmatched. The length of the CDR3 is 15 residues. Germline V gives CDR1 MNHEY, CDR2 SVGAGI. In DNA, the CDR3 is TGTGCCAGCACAATCGGACAGGGGGACCACTACGAGCAGTACTTC. Its protein is CASTIGQGDHYEQYF.

This clone has more than one count but fewer than ten. CDR3 protein: CASSSYRGGYTF. CDR3 DNA sequence: TGTGCCAGCAGTTCCTACAGGGGTGGCTACACCTTC. J is TRBJ1-2 and V is TRBV6-5; 7 nucleotides align to TRBD1. Per the germline V gene, CDR1 is MNHEY and CDR2 is SVGAGI. There are 12 residues in the CDR3. V dropped 4 bases and J dropped 7; count of bases not matched to a gene: 3.

The rearrangement uses TRBV4-2 and TRBJ2-5; D might be TRBD2 (6 bases). The V end lost 1 base, the J end lost 4 bases, and 10 bases lay between the germline ends. The CDR3 totals 14 residues. The germline gives CDR1 LGHNA, CDR2 YNFKEQ. CDR3 residues: CASSQGSGRETQYF. The CDR3 region has the DNA TGTGCCAGCAGCCAAGGGTCCGGGAGAGAGACCCAGTACTTC.

There are a few counts of this clone. The chain links TRBV7-2 to TRBJ2-1; 8 bases fit TRBD1. CDR1 and CDR2 (germline): SGHTA, FQGNSA. The CDR3 extends over 16 amino acids. Trimming removed 4 bases from V and 7 bases from J; junction bases left unmatched: 12. This CDR3 reads CASSSPRDRGHNEQFF. The CDR3 DNA is TGTGCCAGCAGCTCTCCCCGAGACAGGGGTCATAATGAGCAGTTCTTC.

There are many counts of this clone. V usage is TRBV4-1 and J usage is TRBJ1-5, with 7 bases aligning to TRBD1. This CDR3 is built from 16 residues. Per germline, CDR1 MGHRA and CDR2 YSYEKL. The trim removed 3 bases at V and 4 bases at J, leaving 9 bases unmatched. The CDR3: CASSQEPGQTNQPQHF. The CDR3 DNA follows: TGCGCCAGCAGCCAGGAACCGGGACAGACAAATCAGCCCCAGCATTTT.

This rearrangement joins TRBV2 to TRBJ2-1; tentatively, D is TRBD2 (5 bases). V was clipped by 8 bases and J by 7 bases, with 18 bases between them. Germline lookup yields CDR1 SNHLY and CDR2 FYNNEI. The CDR3 spans 14 residues. Here the CDR3 DNA reads TGTGCCAGCCTTTTAGGGAGTCTTGGTAATGAGCAGTTCTTC. Protein sequence: CASLLGSLGNEQFF.

This clone has only a few counts. The chain has TRBV7-2 and TRBJ2-2; 9 positions agree with TRBD1. There are 16 residues in the CDR3. Germline CDR1 SGHTA, CDR2 FQGNSA. V was pared by 3 bases and J by 1 base, with 3 bases of the junction left unmatched. As DNA, the CDR3 is TGTGCCAGCAGCTTGAGGACAGGGGAGAACACCGGGGAGCTGTTTTTT. Protein: CASSLRTGENTGELFF. The complete variable domain, with remaining parts taken from reference TRBV7-2 and TRBJ2-2, reads GAGVSQSPSNKVTEKGKDVELRCDPISGHTALYWYRQSLGQGLEFLIYFQGNSAPDKSGLPSDRFSAERTGGSVSTLTIQRTQQEDSAVYLCASSLRTGENTGELFFGEGSRLTVL.

This clone was recorded a few times. The genes are TRBV29-1 and TRBJ2-7; perhaps TRBD1 as D (5 bases). Germline CDR1 reads SQVTM; CDR2 reads ANQGSEA. Trimming took 1 base from V and 3 from J, leaving 7 bases between them. This CDR3 is 12 amino acids long. The CDR3 DNA is TGCAGCGTTGAAGTGACAGTCTACGAGCAGTACTTC. Translation: CSVEVTVYEQYF.

This clone was recorded a few times. V gene TRBV9 combines with J gene TRBJ2-1, with TRBD1 matching over 9 bases. Trimming took 1 base from V and 6 from J; bases not matched to a gene: 5. The CDR3 has 15 residues. Germline CDR1 reads SGDLS; CDR2 reads YYNGEE. The CDR3 nucleotides read TGTGCCAGCAGCGTATCGGGACAGGGCCCCAATGAGCAGTTCTTC. This sequence encodes CASSVSGQGPNEQFF.

A few counts support this clone. The V call is TRBV5-6, the J call TRBJ2-1, with TRBD1 as a possible D gene (6 bases). The V gene's germline CDR1 is SGHDT and CDR2 YYEEEE. V was cut by 0 bases and J by 3 bases, with 13 bases left in between. There are 16 residues in the CDR3. CDR3 sequence: CASSLEGEKFYNEQFF. In nucleotides, the CDR3 is TGTGCCAGCAGCTTGGAGGGGGAGAAATTCTACAATGAGCAGTTCTTC. The full variable domain, completed using reference TRBV5-6 and TRBJ2-1, is DAGVTQSPTHLIKTRGQQVTLRCSPKSGHDTVSWYQQALGQGPQFIFQYYEEEERQRGNFPDRFSGHQFPNYSSELNVNALLLGDSALYLCASSLEGEKFYNEQFFGPGTRLTVL.

This clone was observed a single time. This rearrangement joins TRBV28 to TRBJ2-3; 9 positions match TRBD1. This CDR3 has 15 residues. With V trimmed by 6 bases and J by 3 bases, 7 bases remained unmatched. Germline loops: CDR1 MDHEN, CDR2 SYDVKM. The CDR3 here is CASSQDRGGTDTQYF. The DNA of the CDR3 is TGTGCCAGCAGCCAAGACAGGGGGGGAACAGATACGCAGTATTTT.

V gene TRBV28 combines with J gene TRBJ2-7, with D tentatively TRBD2 (6 bases). Trimming pared 8 bases from V and 7 bases from J, leaving 12 bases between. Germline V lookup: CDR1 MDHEN, CDR2 SYDVKM. This CDR3 region has 11 residues. Here the CDR3 reads CASGEVVEQYF. The CDR3 nucleotides read TGTGCCAGCGGGGAGGTAGTTGAGCAGTACTTC.

The CDR3 region has the DNA TGCAGCGTTGGGGGACTGGCCCAAAACGAGCAGTACTTC. Translation: CSVGGLAQNEQYF. This chain uses TRBV29-1 with TRBJ2-7, with TRBD2 as a possible D gene (6 bases). CDR1 and CDR2 from the germline V gene are SQVTM and ANQGSEA. The V end was cut by 4 bases, the J end by 5 bases, with 15 bases between. CDR3 size: 13 residues.

The table lists this clone with a few counts. The chain is built from TRBV5-1 and TRBJ2-2; 7 bases match TRBD2. CDR3 length equals 15 residues. The ends lost 1 base at V and 2 bases at J; junction bases unmatched: 2. Germline values: CDR1 SGHRS, CDR2 YFSETQ. As DNA, the CDR3 is TGCGCCAGCAGCTTGACTAGCGTTAACACCGGGGAGCTGTTTTTT. Protein: CASSLTSVNTGELFF.

The sample holds a few counts of this clone. The rearrangement uses TRBV6-5 and TRBJ1-5; D is possibly TRBD1 (5 bases). CDR3 size: 14 residues. CDR1 is MNHEY, CDR2 SVGAGI, per germline. Deletions cut 3 bases from V and 2 bases from J, with 8 bases between. The CDR3 sequence: CASSYGGGNQPQHF. The CDR3 DNA sequence: TGTGCCAGCAGTTATGGGGGGGGCAATCAGCCCCAGCATTTT.